Below are 5 T cell receptor beta chains sequenced from a single sample in a study of shared clonotypes between healthy human individuals. Produced via immunoSEQ multiplex PCR; TCRdb's table is partial and in-frame only. This table has about 1.1 million clones, 75% to 80% appearing once. The source material was memory CD4+ T cells from PBMCs. Subset reported: CD45RA-negative fraction. All receptors come from a young man in good health. Some clones in this sample may be carry-over from other donors' samples.

This clone was found once. This chain links TRBV6-5 with TRBJ2-1; 8 bases agree with TRBD2. Germline lookup yields CDR1 MNHEY and CDR2 SVGAGI. J gave up 2 bases and V 6 bases, and 6 bases lay outside the gene matches. The length of the CDR3 is 15 residues. CDR3 coding DNA: TGTGCCAGCAGGTCGCGGGGGGCCACCTACAATGAGCAGTTCTTC. It is translated as CASRSRGATYNEQFF.

This clone appeared a few times. The V gene is TRBV5-1, the J gene TRBJ1-4; D may be TRBD1 (5 bases). The CDR3 is made up of 16 amino acids. The V end was cut by 0 bases, the J end by 7 bases, with 16 bases between. Germline CDR1 is SGHRS and CDR2 is YFSETQ. The CDR3 bases are TGCGCCAGCAGCTTGGATGGGGGACGTTCGCCTGAAAAACTGTTTTTT. Translation: CASSLDGGRSPEKLFF.

The chain employs TRBV10-3 and TRBJ2-7; D is possibly TRBD1 (6 bases). Trimming cost V 5 bases and J 7 bases, with 15 bases left between them. The CDR3 runs 13 residues. Germline assignment: CDR1 ENHRY and CDR2 SYGVKD. The DNA of the CDR3 is TGTGCCATCAGTTCAGGGGTCCCGGGGGAGCAGTACTTC. It codes for CAISSGVPGEQYF.

This sequence joins TRBV7-9 and TRBJ1-3; D uncertain. This CDR3 comprises 14 residues. Germline V lookup: CDR1 SEHNR, CDR2 FQNEAQ (reference sequence). The V end was cut by 6 bases, the J end by 0 bases, with 9 bases between. CDR3: CASSGLYSGNTIYF. CDR3 DNA sequence: TGTGCCAGCAGTGGACTCTACTCTGGAAACACCATATATTTT.

The chain couples TRBV18 to TRBJ2-4; tentatively, D is TRBD2 (6 bases). With 3 bases removed from V and 0 bases from J, the gap between germline ends came to 9 bases. Germline V gene sequence: CDR1 KGHSH, CDR2 LQKENI. This CDR3 has 15 amino acids. CDR3 sequence reads: CASSPPGLAKNIQYF. The CDR3 DNA reads as TGTGCCAGCTCACCGCCGGGACTAGCCAAAAACATTCAGTACTTC.